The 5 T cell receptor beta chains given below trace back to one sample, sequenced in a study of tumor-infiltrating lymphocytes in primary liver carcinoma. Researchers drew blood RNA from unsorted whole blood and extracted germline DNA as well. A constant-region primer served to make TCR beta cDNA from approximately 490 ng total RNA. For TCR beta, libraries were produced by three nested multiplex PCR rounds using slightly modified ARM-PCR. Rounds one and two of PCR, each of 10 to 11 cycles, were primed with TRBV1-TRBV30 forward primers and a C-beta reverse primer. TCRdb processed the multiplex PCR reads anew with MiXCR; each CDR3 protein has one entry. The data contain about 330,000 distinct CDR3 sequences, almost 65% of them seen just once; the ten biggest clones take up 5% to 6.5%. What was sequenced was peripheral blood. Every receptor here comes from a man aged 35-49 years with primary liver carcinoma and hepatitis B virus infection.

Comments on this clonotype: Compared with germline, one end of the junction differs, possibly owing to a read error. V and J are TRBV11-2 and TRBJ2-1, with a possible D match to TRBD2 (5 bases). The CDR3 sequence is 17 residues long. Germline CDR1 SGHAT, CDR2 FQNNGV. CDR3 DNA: TGTGCCAGCAGCTTAGGGGGAGCGAGAAGCTCCTACAATAAGCAGTTCTTT. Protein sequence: CASSLGGARSSYNKQFF.

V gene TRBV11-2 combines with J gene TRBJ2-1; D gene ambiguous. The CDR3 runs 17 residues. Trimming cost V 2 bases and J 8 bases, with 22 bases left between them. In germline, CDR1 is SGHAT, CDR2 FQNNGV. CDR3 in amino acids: CASSLRNYPNELDEQFF. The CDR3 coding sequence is TGTGCCAGCAGCTTACGGAACTACCCGAATGAGCTCGATGAGCAGTTCTTC.

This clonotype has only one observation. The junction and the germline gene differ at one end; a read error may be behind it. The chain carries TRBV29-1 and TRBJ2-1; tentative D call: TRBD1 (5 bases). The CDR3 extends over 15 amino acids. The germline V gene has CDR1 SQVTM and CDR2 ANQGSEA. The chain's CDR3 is CSVEDVGQLGNAQFF. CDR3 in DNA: TGCAGCGTTGAAGACGTGGGGCAACTGGGGAATGCGCAGTTCTTT.

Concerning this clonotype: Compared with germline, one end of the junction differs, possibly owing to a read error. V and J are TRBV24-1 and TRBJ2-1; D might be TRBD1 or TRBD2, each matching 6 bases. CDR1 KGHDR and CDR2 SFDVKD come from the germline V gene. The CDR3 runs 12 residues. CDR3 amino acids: CATSDLRGEQLF. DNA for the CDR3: TGTGCCACCAGTGATTTGAGGGGGGAGCAGCTCTTC.

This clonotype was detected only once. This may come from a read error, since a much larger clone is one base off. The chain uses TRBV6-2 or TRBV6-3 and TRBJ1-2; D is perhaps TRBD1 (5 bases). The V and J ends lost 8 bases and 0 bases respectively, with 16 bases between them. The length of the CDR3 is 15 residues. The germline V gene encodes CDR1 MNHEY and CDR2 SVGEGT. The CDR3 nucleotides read TGTGCCAGCTGTACGAAGACAGCCGCTAACTATGGCTACACCTTC. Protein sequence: CASCTKTAANYGYTF.